This note documents a single T cell receptor (beta chain) sequence. This sample is drawn from a study of blood T cell repertoires in COVID-19. Here immunoSEQ multiplex PCR was the method, and the copy in TCRdb shows in-frame clones only, minus some. This sample has 210,000 or so clones, with 80% to 90% found just once. This CDR3 region has 15 residues. Trimming took 5 bases from V and 1 from J; bases not matched to a gene: 4. CDR1 and CDR2 from the germline V gene are SGHDN and FVKESK. The chain combines TRBV14 with TRBJ1-1; TRBD1 aligns across 10 bases. This TCR was sampled from a man between 50 and 59 years old with active or convalescent COVID-19. The sequencing sample was made of peripheral blood. CDR3 bases: TGTGCCAGCAGCTACGGGGACAGGGGGAACACTGAAGCTTTCTTT. Its translation: CASSYGDRGNTEAFF.